These T cell receptor beta chains were read from a single sample in a study of shared clonotypes between healthy human individuals. Some clones are missing from TCRdb's copy, which holds only in-frame ones; the method was immunoSEQ multiplex PCR. The data contain about 2 million clones, roughly 95% of them seen just once; the ten biggest clones take up more than 0.95%. Sequenced input: naive CD8+ T cells sorted from blood. The origin of the receptors is a man aged 18 to 35 in good health. CDR3s include the opening cysteine and the closing phenylalanine or tryptophan. D genes are given only for firm matches. Rows give clone size only sometimes, using once, few, many, or a class for an expanded clone.

.	TRBV4-1	TRBJ2-1	.	CASSQSATGSYNEQFF	TGCGCCAGCAGCCAGTCCGCCACGGGCTCCTACAATGAGCAGTTCTTC
.	TRBV7-9	TRBJ2-7	.	CASAPPELAVNYEQYF	TGTGCCAGCGCCCCCCCGGAACTAGCAGTAAACTACGAGCAGTACTTC
.	TRBV4-3	TRBJ1-6	.	CASSQEPGGNNSPLHF	TGCGCCAGCAGCCAAGAACCGGGCGGGAATAATTCACCCCTCCACTTT
.	TRBV27	TRBJ2-2	.	CASTSAEPGELFF	TGTGCCAGCACCTCCGCGGAACCCGGGGAGCTGTTTTTT
TRBD1	TRBV19	TRBJ1-5	.	CASSILLGQGVGQPQHF	TGTGCCAGTAGTATTCTACTCGGACAGGGGGTCGGTCAGCCCCAGCATTTT
.	TRBV10-2	TRBJ2-7	.	CASRDSGYEQYF	TGCGCCAGCAGGGATAGCGGCTACGAGCAGTACTTC
.	TRBV30	TRBJ2-1	.	CAWSEWRGEQFF	TGTGCCTGGAGTGAGTGGAGGGGTGAGCAGTTCTTC
.	TRBV15	TRBJ2-7	.	CATSRETLGGYEQYF	TGTGCCACCAGCAGAGAGACCCTCGGTGGCTACGAGCAGTACTTC
.	TRBV27	TRBJ2-7	.	CASSPTDIPYEQYF	TGTGCCAGCAGTCCGACGGACATACCCTACGAGCAGTACTTC
.	TRBV5-4	TRBJ2-7	.	CASSFGGEGYEQYF	TGTGCCAGCAGCTTTGGGGGAGAGGGATACGAGCAGTACTTC
TRBD2	TRBV27	TRBJ2-1	.	CASSIAGGYNEQFF	TGTGCCAGCAGTATAGCGGGAGGCTACAATGAGCAGTTCTTC
.	TRBV2	TRBJ1-6	.	CASSPQGGAYNSPLHF	TGTGCCAGCAGTCCACAGGGCGGCGCCTATAATTCACCCCTCCACTTT
.	TRBV27	TRBJ2-1	once	CASSFLRAGNEQFF	TGTGCCAGCAGTTTCTTGAGGGCTGGGAATGAGCAGTTCTTC
.	TRBV5-1	TRBJ1-6	.	CASSLSRTDVNNSPLHF	TGCGCCAGCAGCTTGAGTCGGACCGACGTTAATAATTCACCCCTCCACTTT
.	TRBV6-6	TRBJ1-1	once	CASSAGKRGETEAFF	TGTGCCAGCAGTGCTGGGAAAAGGGGGGAAACTGAAGCTTTCTTT
.	TRBV15	TRBJ2-1	.	CATSFQGYNEQFF	TGTGCCACCAGTTTCCAAGGCTACAATGAGCAGTTCTTC
.	TRBV30	TRBJ1-3	few	CAWSVASSGNTIYF	TGTGCCTGGAGTGTGGCGTCCTCTGGAAACACCATATATTTT
.	TRBV27	TRBJ1-5	.	CASRGGASNQPQHF	TGTGCCAGCAGGGGGGGGGCCAGCAATCAGCCCCAGCATTTT
.	TRBV6-5	TRBJ2-2	.	CASNPGLITGELFF	TGTGCCAGCAACCCCGGACTAATCACCGGGGAGCTGTTTTTT
TRBD1	TRBV9	TRBJ2-2	.	CASSAKTGKSGELFF	TGTGCCAGCAGCGCCAAGACAGGGAAATCCGGGGAGCTGTTTTTT
TRBD1	TRBV7-8	TRBJ2-7	.	CASSVGGLAYEQYF	TGTGCCAGCAGCGTAGGGGGCTTGGCCTACGAGCAGTACTTC
.	TRBV5-4	TRBJ2-5	.	CASSLRDQETQYF	TGTGCCAGCAGCTTGCGGGACCAAGAGACCCAGTACTTC
.	TRBV5-5	TRBJ1-2	.	CASSLKGQDYHYGYTF	TGTGCCAGCAGCTTAAAGGGCCAGGACTACCACTATGGCTACACCTTC
.	TRBV6-6	TRBJ2-3	.	CASSSPAGTDTQYF	TGTGCCAGCAGTTCCCCAGCGGGCACAGATACGCAGTATTTT
.	TRBV13	TRBJ2-7	.	CASSTGLSYEQYF	TGTGCCAGCAGCACAGGGCTGTCCTACGAGCAGTACTTC
.	TRBV11-2	TRBJ2-3	few	CASSLDDKGGNTDTQYF	TGTGCCAGCAGCTTAGACGATAAGGGCGGAAACACAGATACGCAGTATTTT
TRBD1	TRBV5-6	TRBJ2-7	.	CASSFGTGDEQYF	TGTGCCAGCAGCTTTGGGACAGGGGACGAGCAGTACTTC
.	TRBV9	TRBJ2-6	.	CASSVGPGANVLTF	TGTGCCAGCAGCGTAGGTCCGGGGGCCAACGTCCTGACTTTC
.	TRBV30	TRBJ2-3	.	CAWEGEDTQYF	TGTGCCTGGGAGGGGGAAGATACGCAGTATTTT
.	TRBV7-9	TRBJ1-2	.	CASSLEAGLPYGYTF	TGTGCCAGCAGCTTAGAGGCCGGTTTACCCTATGGCTACACCTTC
.	TRBV30	TRBJ2-7	.	CAWSPGFGEPGYEQYF	TGTGCCTGGAGCCCCGGTTTCGGGGAACCCGGCTACGAGCAGTACTTC
.	TRBV9	TRBJ2-1	.	CASSGDTSYNEQFF	TGTGCCAGCAGCGGGGACACCTCCTACAATGAGCAGTTCTTC
TRBD1	TRBV7-9	TRBJ2-7	.	CASSTGQGYSYEQYF	TGTGCCAGCAGCACCGGACAGGGTTACTCCTACGAGCAGTACTTC